One and the same sample provided the 24 T cell receptor beta chains below, sequenced in a study of T cells in Graves' hyperthyroidism and ophthalmopathy. Amplified regions were TCR beta CDR3 sequences from RNA transcripts. When the TCR CDR3 underwent first-round RT-PCR, the HTBI primer set was used. TCRdb re-called the multiplex PCR reads through MiXCR, storing one row per CDR3 protein. The data show about 570,000 distinct CDR3 sequences, with around 45% seen just once and around 19% held by the top ten. The sequenced sample was peripheral blood or thyroid tissue (not recorded which). Receptor source: an adult woman with Graves' disease, either hyperthyroidism or ophthalmopathy (not recorded which).

This clonotype was seen at least ten times. This sequence joins TRBV6-6 and TRBJ1-3, with 7 nucleotides matching TRBD1. CDR1 and CDR2 from the germline V gene are MNHNY and SVGAGI (reference sequence). The CDR3 is made up of 14 amino acids. V trimming: 4 bases; J trimming: 5 bases; junction bases outside the gene matches: 5. The DNA for the CDR3 is TGTGCCAGCAGTTGGGGGGACAGTAGAAACACCATATATTTT. Protein product: CASSWGDSRNTIYF.

CDR3 DNA sequence: TGCAGTGCTAGAGAGGGGACGAGCTATGGCTACACCTTC. Protein sequence: CSAREGTSYGYTF. The chain uses TRBV20-1 and TRBJ1-2; tentative D call: TRBD1 (5 bases). The CDR3 runs to 13 residues. Trimming took 0 bases from V and 4 from J, leaving 9 bases between them. Per germline, CDR1 DFQATT and CDR2 SNEGSKA (reference sequence).

The chain is built from TRBV7-9 and TRBJ1-2; 7 bases line up with TRBD1. Germline V lookup: CDR1 SEHNR, CDR2 FQNEAQ (reference sequence). The length of the CDR3 is 13 residues. V shed 6 bases and J 7 bases; nucleotides not matched to a gene: 8. CDR3 protein: CASSYSRQGGYTF. CDR3 nucleotides: TGTGCCAGCAGTTACAGCAGACAGGGTGGCTACACCTTC.

The sample holds many counts of this clonotype. The chain uses TRBV4-2 and TRBJ2-5, with no clear D. The ends were cut back, 0 bases at V and 1 base at J, with 9 bases in the middle. CDR1 and CDR2 from the germline V gene are LGHNA and YNFKEQ. This CDR3 is built from 15 residues. CDR3 sequence reads: CASSQDRTFQETQYF. Here the CDR3 DNA reads TGTGCCAGCAGCCAAGATCGGACCTTCCAAGAGACCCAGTACTTC.

This clonotype has a handful of counts. The chain employs TRBV7-3 and TRBJ1-5; no reliable D call. The CDR3 runs 13 residues. The germline V and J ends were trimmed by 2 bases and 7 bases, with 9 bases remaining between them. The germline gives CDR1 SGHTA, CDR2 FQGTGA. The CDR3: CASSLESGQPQHF. The CDR3 DNA is TGTGCCAGCAGCTTAGAGAGCGGACAGCCCCAGCATTTT.

The genes are TRBV2 and TRBJ2-5, with D tentatively TRBD1 (5 bases). Germline V gene sequence: CDR1 SNHLY, CDR2 FYNNEI. The ends were cut back, 3 bases at V and 5 bases at J, with 16 bases in the middle. CDR3 length: 15 residues. Here the CDR3 DNA reads TGTGCCAGCAGTGAGTCGCAGGACACCGGGGAGACCCAGTACTTC. Translated, it gives CASSESQDTGETQYF.

As to this clonotype: Germline and junction disagree at one end, which may indicate a read error. V usage is TRBV7-9 and J usage is TRBJ1-2; perhaps TRBD1 as D (5 bases). The CDR3 has 14 residues. Germline CDR1 and CDR2: SEHNR and FQNEAQ (reference sequence). The CDR3 here is CASSLLGRDYGYPF. The DNA of the CDR3 is TGTGCCAGCAGCTTGCTCGGGCGGGACTACGGCTACCCCTTC.

Many counts were recorded for this clonotype. V is TRBV7-3 and J is TRBJ2-5; 9 nucleotides line up with TRBD2. CDR3 length equals 15 residues. V was pared by 5 bases and J by 5 bases, with 9 bases of the junction left unmatched. From germline, CDR1 is SGHTA and CDR2 FQGTGA. CDR3 protein: CASSPVAGAGETQYF. CDR3 nucleotide sequence: TGTGCCAGCAGCCCCGTAGCGGGAGCCGGGGAGACCCAGTACTTC.

This clonotype has just a few counts. The chain employs TRBV30 and TRBJ2-5; 11 nucleotides match TRBD1. The V and J ends lost 2 bases and 4 bases, in that order; junction bases with no gene match: 6. The germline CDR1 and CDR2 sequences are GTSNPN and SVGIG (reference sequence). The CDR3 is 15 amino acids. CDR3 in amino acids: CAWSPLGQGAETQYF. CDR3 DNA: TGTGCCTGGAGTCCCCTAGGACAGGGGGCAGAGACCCAGTACTTC.

This clonotype was picked up many times. This chain links TRBV5-1 with TRBJ2-5; D unclear. The CDR3 has 13 amino acids. Per germline, CDR1 SGHRS and CDR2 YFSETQ. The V and J ends lost 2 bases and 1 base respectively, with 6 bases between them. CDR3 residues: CASSLQVQETQYF. As DNA, the CDR3 is TGCGCCAGCAGCTTACAAGTCCAAGAGACCCAGTACTTC.

There are many counts of this clonotype. The CDR3 nucleotides read TGTGCCAGCAGCTTAGGTGGGACAGGGGGAACTGAAGCTTTCTTT. It specifies CASSLGGTGGTEAFF. The V and J genes are TRBV13 and TRBJ1-1; 11 nucleotides agree with TRBD1. This CDR3 has 15 amino acids. After removal of 0 bases from V and 5 bases from J, the junction contained 2 bases not matched to a gene. Per germline, CDR1 PRHDT and CDR2 FYEKMQ (reference sequence).

The V call is TRBV28, the J call TRBJ1-4, with unresolved D. Trimming took 2 bases from V and 8 from J, leaving 12 bases between them. This CDR3 spans 14 amino acids. Germline lookup yields CDR1 MDHEN and CDR2 SYDVKM. The CDR3 DNA reads as TGTGCCAGCAGTTTAGACCTACTTCGGGAAAAACTGTTTTTT. It yields the protein CASSLDLLREKLFF.

The rearrangement joins TRBV7-2 to TRBJ2-7, with TRBD2 matching over 7 bases. Trimming took 1 base from V and 3 from J; bases not matched to a gene: 3. Germline values: CDR1 SGHTA, CDR2 FQGNSA. This CDR3 contains 14 residues. The CDR3 loop reads CASSLGSGNYEQYF. DNA for the CDR3: TGTGCCAGCAGCTTAGGCAGCGGGAACTACGAGCAGTACTTC. The full variable domain, completed using reference TRBV7-2 and TRBJ2-7, is GAGVSQSPSNKVTEKGKDVELRCDPISGHTALYWYRQSLGQGLEFLIYFQGNSAPDKSGLPSDRFSAERTGGSVSTLTIQRTQQEDSAVYLCASSLGSGNYEQYFGPGTRLTVT.

The chain has TRBV2 and TRBJ2-6, with 9 bases matching TRBD2. The CDR3 runs to 19 residues. The junction had 12 bases not matched to a gene; V was cut back by 6 bases and J by 0 bases. In germline, CDR1 is SNHLY, CDR2 FYNNEI. In DNA, the CDR3 is TGTGCCAGCAGCCGTATGGAACTAGCGGGCCTCTCTGGGGCCAACGTCCTGACTTTC. Its translation is CASSRMELAGLSGANVLTF. The full variable domain, completed using reference TRBV2 and TRBJ2-6, is EPEVTQTPSHQVTQMGQEVILRCVPISNHLYFYWYRQILGQKVEFLVSFYNNEISEKSEIFDDQFSVERPDGSNFTLKIRSTKLEDSAMYFCASSRMELAGLSGANVLTFGAGSRLTVL.

About this clonotype itself: A much larger clone is a single base away; this may be a read error. This chain links TRBV11-2 with TRBJ2-7; no firm D call. The length of the CDR3 is 15 residues. With 4 bases removed from V and 4 bases from J, the gap between germline ends came to 17 bases. Germline CDR1 SGHAT, CDR2 FQNNGV. The CDR3 sequence: CASSYISRSVYEQYF. As DNA, the CDR3 is TGTGCCAGCAGCTATATTAGCAGGAGTGTTTACGAGCAGTACTTC.

With regard to this clonotype: A much more abundant neighbour one base away suggests this may be a read error. The chain employs TRBV7-9 and TRBJ2-7; either TRBD1 or TRBD2 may fit D (6 bases each). The CDR3 runs to 14 residues. Germline V gene sequence: CDR1 SEHNR, CDR2 FQNEAQ (reference sequence). The DNA of the CDR3 is TGTACCAGCAGCTTGTCGGGGGCGAATTTCGAGCAGTACTTC. Amino acid sequence: CTSSLSGANFEQYF.

This clonotype was recorded many times. The DNA of the CDR3 is TGTGCCAGCAGCCAGGACCGAAACTATGGCTACACCTTC. Translation gives CASSQDRNYGYTF. V is TRBV5-5 and J is TRBJ1-2; no definite D call. Looked up from germline, CDR1 is SGHKS and CDR2 is YYEKEE (reference sequence). Trimming shortened V by 4 bases and J by 2 bases, and 9 bases separated the two germline ends. The CDR3 covers 13 residues.

This clonotype came up a few times. The chain is built from TRBV3-1 and TRBJ1-4; D call uncertain. Trimming shortened V by 1 base and J by 17 bases, and 14 bases separated the two germline ends. This CDR3 comprises 12 residues. CDR1 LGHDT and CDR2 YNNKEL come from the germline V gene (reference sequence). The CDR3 spells CASSQAAGRLFF. CDR3 DNA: TGTGCCAGCAGCCAAGCGGCTGGGAGGTTATTTTTT. The full variable domain, with the rest looked up from reference TRBV3-1 and TRBJ1-4, is DTAVSQTPKYLVTQMGNDKSIKCEQNLGHDTMYWYKQDSKKFLKIMFSYNNKELIINETVPNRFSPKSPDKAHLNLHINSLELGDSAVYFCASSQAAGRLFFGSGTQLSVL.

V gene TRBV11-2 combines with J gene TRBJ2-2; D is undetermined. CDR1 is SGHAT, CDR2 FQNNGV, per germline. The CDR3 is 15 amino acids. Trimming took 0 bases from V and 1 from J, leaving 6 bases between them. The CDR3 here is CASSLDPENTGELFF. For the CDR3, the DNA is TGTGCCAGCAGCTTAGATCCAGAGAACACCGGGGAGCTGTTTTTT.

The V gene is TRBV7-3, the J gene TRBJ1-6; tentative D call: TRBD1 (6 bases). Germline lookup yields CDR1 SGHTA and CDR2 FQGTGA. With 5 bases removed from V and 10 bases from J, the gap between germline ends came to 21 bases. The CDR3 spans 16 residues. CDR3 bases: TGTGCCAGCAGCCTCCTTCCCGGGACTGGGACATCACCCCTCCACTTT. This gives the protein CASSLLPGTGTSPLHF.

This clonotype appeared many times. The V and J genes are TRBV27 and TRBJ2-5; D is unclear. Between the trimmed V and J ends, which lost 6 bases and 3 bases, there was a span of 11 bases. In germline, CDR1 is MNHEY, CDR2 SMNVEV (reference sequence). This CDR3 has 13 residues. The CDR3 region has the DNA TGTGCCAGCAGACTACTGGGGAAAGAGACCCAGTACTTC. Translating gives CASRLLGKETQYF.

CDR3 bases: TGTGCCAGCAGCTTAATATTAGGGAGAGGTGAGACCCAGTACTTC. Translating it yields CASSLILGRGETQYF. J is TRBJ2-5 and V is TRBV7-3; perhaps TRBD2 as D (5 bases). V was cut by 1 base and J by 5 bases, with 14 bases left in between. The CDR3 contains 15 residues. Germline values: CDR1 SGHTA, CDR2 FQGTGA.

This clonotype came up many times. The J gene is TRBJ2-2, the V gene TRBV10-3, with 8 nucleotides matching TRBD1. The germline CDR1 and CDR2 sequences are ENHRY and SYGVKD. J gave up 6 bases and V 10 bases, and 10 bases lay outside the gene matches. This CDR3 is 14 amino acids long. The CDR3 loop reads CATRGQGISGELFF. As DNA, the CDR3 is TGTGCCACCCGAGGACAGGGTATCTCCGGGGAGCTGTTTTTT.

This clonotype was recorded many times. V gene TRBV20-1 combines with J gene TRBJ2-7, with D perhaps TRBD1 (6 bases). CDR3 length equals 18 residues. V was clipped by 1 base and J by 2 bases, with 24 bases between them. Per the germline V gene, CDR1 is DFQATT and CDR2 is SNEGSKA (reference sequence). In DNA form, the CDR3 reads TGCAGTGCTAGAGTGCAGGGGAAGGGGGACCCCGGGCCCTACGAGCAGTACTTC. Amino acid sequence: CSARVQGKGDPGPYEQYF.